This T cell receptor beta chain derives from a study of CDR3 diversity in severe acne. Worth noting for this clonotype: The final CDR3 position lacks the conserved phenylalanine or tryptophan, pointing to a likely read error. It is unclear where the CDR3 begins or ends on the DNA, so no DNA is shown, and the CDR3 is as TCRdb lists it.

Each CDR3 protein is one row after TCRdb ran MiXCR on the PCR reads. The table records more than 85,000 distinct CDR3 sequences, 49% of them present only once. The CDR3 is 17 residues long, ends included. Germline loops: CDR1 MGHRA, CDR2 YSYEKL. The gene calls are TRBV4-1 and TRBJ1-6; the D segment call TRBD1 is taken from the table without a DNA check. The receptor was isolated from a male donor with severe acne vulgaris. The sample consisted of blood. The CDR3 region is CASSQGTGSSYGYTFGS.